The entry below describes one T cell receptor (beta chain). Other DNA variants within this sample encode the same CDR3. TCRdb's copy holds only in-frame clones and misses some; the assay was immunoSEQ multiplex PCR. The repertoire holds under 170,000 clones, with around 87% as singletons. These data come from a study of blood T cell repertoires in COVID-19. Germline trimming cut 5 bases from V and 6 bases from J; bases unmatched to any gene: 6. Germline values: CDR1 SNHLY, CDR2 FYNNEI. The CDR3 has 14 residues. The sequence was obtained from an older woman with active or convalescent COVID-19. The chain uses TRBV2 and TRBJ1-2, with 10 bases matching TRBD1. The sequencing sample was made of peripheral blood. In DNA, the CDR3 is TGTGCCAGCAGTAAGACAGGGGGCGCAGATGGCTACACCTTC. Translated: CASSKTGGADGYTF.